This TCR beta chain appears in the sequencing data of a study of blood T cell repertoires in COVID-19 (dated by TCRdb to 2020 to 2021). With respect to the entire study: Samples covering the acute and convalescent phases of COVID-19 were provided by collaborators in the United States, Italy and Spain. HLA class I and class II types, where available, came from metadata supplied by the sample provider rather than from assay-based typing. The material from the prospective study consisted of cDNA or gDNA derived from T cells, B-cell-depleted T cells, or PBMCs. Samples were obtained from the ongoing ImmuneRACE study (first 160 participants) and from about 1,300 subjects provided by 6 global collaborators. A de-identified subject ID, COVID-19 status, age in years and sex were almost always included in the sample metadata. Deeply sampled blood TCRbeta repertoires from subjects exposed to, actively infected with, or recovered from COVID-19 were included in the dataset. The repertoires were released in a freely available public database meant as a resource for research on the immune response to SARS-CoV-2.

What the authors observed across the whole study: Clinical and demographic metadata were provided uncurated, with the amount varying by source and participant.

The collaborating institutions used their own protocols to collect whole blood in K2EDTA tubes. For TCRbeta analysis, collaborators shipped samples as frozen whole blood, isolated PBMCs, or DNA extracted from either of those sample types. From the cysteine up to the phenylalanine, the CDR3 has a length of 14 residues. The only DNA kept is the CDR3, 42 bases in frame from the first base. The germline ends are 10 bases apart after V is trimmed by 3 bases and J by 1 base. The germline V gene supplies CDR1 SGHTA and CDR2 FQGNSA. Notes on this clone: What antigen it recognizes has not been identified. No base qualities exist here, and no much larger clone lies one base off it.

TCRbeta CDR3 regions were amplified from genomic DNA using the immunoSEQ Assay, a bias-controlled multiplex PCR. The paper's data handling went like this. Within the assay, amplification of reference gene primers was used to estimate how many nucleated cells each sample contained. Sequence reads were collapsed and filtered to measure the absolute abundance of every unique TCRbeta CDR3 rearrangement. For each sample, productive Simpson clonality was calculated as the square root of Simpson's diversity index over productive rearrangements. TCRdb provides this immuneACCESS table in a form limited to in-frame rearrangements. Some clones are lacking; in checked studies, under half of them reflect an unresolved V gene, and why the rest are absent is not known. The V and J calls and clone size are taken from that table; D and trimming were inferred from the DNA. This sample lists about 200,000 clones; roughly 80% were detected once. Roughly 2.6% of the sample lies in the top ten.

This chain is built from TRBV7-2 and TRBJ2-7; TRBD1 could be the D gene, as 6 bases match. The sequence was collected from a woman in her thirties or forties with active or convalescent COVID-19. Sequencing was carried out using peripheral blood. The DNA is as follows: TGTGCCAGCAGCTTCCAACAGGGTTCCTACGAGCAGTACTTC. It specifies CASSFQQGSYEQYF.